This T cell receptor (beta chain) was sequenced for a study of blood T cells in healthy people across ages. This clonotype came up a few times. Its antigen is not identified. This CDR3 has 18 amino acids. CDR1 and CDR2 from the germline V gene are KGHDR and SFDVKD. V gave up 1 base and J gave up 2 bases; unmatched junction bases: 7. Study results and caveats: Long-lived donors exceeded aged donors in naive CD4+ cells and diversity. Diversity estimated from one million T cells was considered an underestimate.

Then a second PCR, running about 6 to 11 cycles, was carried out with a sample-barcoded 5' primer and a J-beta primer mix. TCRdb re-derived calls from the 5' RACE reads in MiXCR, one entry per CDR3 protein. The table shows around 990,000 distinct CDR3 sequences, with under 30% occurring only once. This sample was shared with a second study, whose subject was T cells of mothers and their children.

The TCR was taken from a girl aged 2-10 years in good health. The J gene is TRBJ2-3, the V gene TRBV24-1, with 11 bases matching TRBD2. Sequencing was done on a sample of blood. CDR3 nucleotides: TGTGCCACCAGTGATTTTGAGGGGACTAGCGGAATCACAGATACGCAGTATTTT. Residues: CATSDFEGTSGITDTQYF.